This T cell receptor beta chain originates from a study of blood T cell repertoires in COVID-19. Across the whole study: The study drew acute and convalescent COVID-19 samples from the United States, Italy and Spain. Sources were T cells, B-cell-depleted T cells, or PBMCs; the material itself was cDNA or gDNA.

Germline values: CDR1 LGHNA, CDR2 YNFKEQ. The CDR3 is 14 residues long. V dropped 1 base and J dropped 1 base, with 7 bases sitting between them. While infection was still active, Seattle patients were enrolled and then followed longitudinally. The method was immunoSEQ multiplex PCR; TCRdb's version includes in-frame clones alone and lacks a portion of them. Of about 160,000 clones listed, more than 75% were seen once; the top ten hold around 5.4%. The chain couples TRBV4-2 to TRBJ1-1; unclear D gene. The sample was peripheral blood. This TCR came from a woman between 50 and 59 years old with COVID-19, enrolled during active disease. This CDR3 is CASSQVPENTEAFF. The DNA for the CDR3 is TGTGCCAGCAGCCAAGTCCCAGAGAACACTGAAGCTTTCTTT.